This T cell receptor beta chain came from a study of post-analysis software for immune sequencing data (dated by TCRdb to the mid-2010s). With respect to the entire study: Recorded disease courses included relapsing-remitting, secondary progressive and progressive-relapsing multiple sclerosis, with some patients lacking subtype annotation. Patient repertoires were compared against around 10 previously published healthy control repertoires from donors aged 6 to 25 years. A subset of samples was prepared in parallel using single-end sample barcoding, then pooled and co-amplified after Illumina adapter ligation.

What the study reported, not specific to this receptor: Patients showed significantly higher frequencies than controls for a handful of TRBV segments, among them TRBV5-6, TRBV5-1 and TRBV20-1. The control group was slightly older than the multiple sclerosis patient group. Normalized Chao1 diversity was significantly lower in multiple sclerosis patients than controls, suggesting substantial peripheral T-cell clonal expansion. When samples were clustered directly using the F measure, samples prepared in the same batch co-clustered strongly, which prompted a batch-effect correction.

Remarks on this clonotype: What antigen it recognizes has not been identified. Nothing much larger sits one base from this clone, and base qualities are not available.

To demonstrate the VDJtools post-analysis software, TCR beta repertoires were profiled from the peripheral blood of roughly 12 young patients with multiple sclerosis. The patients with multiple sclerosis were children and adolescents between about 6 and 16 years of age. The CDR3 sequence holds 13 residues, the cysteine and phenylalanine included. Only the CDR3 part of the read is kept: 39 bases, read in frame from the first base. Cut back by 7 bases and 1 base, the V and J ends lie 10 bases apart. The library relied on PCR. Instrument used: Illumina HiSeq 2500. To reduce PCR and sequencing biases, unique molecular identifiers were incorporated into the TCR beta cDNA libraries. Roughly 500,000 cDNA molecules were obtained for every 1 to 10 million input T cells, so each molecule roughly corresponded to one T cell. The patient libraries were prepared and sequenced with the same protocol used for the earlier healthy control dataset. Within a given batch, samples were prepared together, multiplexed and sequenced on the same HiSeq lane. On the authors' methods: MIGEC handled the raw barcoded reads, throwing out single-read molecular identifier groups before consensus assembly and CDR3 extraction. VDJtools was used for post-analysis of the clonotype tables, with diversity normalized by down-sampling every dataset to the smallest sample size. In repertoire overlap clustering, CDR3 amino acid sequences, but not nucleotide sequences, were matched to correct batch-related cross-sample contamination. In TCRdb, the public reads were trimmed at Q25 with fastp and aligned with MiXCR, with productive beta chains retained. Identical CDR3 proteins give one entry, which carries the most common genes and DNA. The V and J calls follow TCRdb's processing rather than the paper's. This sample gives about 400,000 distinct CDR3 sequences in total; roughly 36% of them show up just once. The ten most abundant clones make up around an eighth of the sample.

The material sequenced was blood. The rearrangement combines TRBV12-3 or TRBV12-4 with TRBJ1-1; the D gene lacks a confident call. The source is a girl aged 10 to 17 with multiple sclerosis. The CDR3 has the sequence CASIRTENTEAFF. The nucleotides read TGTGCCAGCATCCGAACAGAGAACACTGAAGCTTTCTTT.